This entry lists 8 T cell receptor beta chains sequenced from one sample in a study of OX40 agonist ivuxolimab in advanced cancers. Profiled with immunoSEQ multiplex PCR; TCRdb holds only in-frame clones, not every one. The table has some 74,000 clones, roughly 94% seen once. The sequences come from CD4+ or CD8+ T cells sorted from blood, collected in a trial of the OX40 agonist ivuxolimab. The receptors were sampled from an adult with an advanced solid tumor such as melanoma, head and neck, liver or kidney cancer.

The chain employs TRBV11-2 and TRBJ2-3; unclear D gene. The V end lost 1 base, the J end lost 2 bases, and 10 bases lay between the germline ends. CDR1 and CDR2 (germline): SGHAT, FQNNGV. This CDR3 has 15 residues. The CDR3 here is CASSLAARPTDTQYF. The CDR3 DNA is TGTGCCAGCAGCTTAGCAGCGCGGCCCACAGATACGCAGTATTTT. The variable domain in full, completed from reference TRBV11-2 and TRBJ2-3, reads EAGVAQSPRYKIIEKRQSVAFWCNPISGHATLYWYQQILGQGPKLLIQFQNNGVVDDSQLPKDRFSAERLKGVDSTLKIQPAKLEDSAVYLCASSLAARPTDTQYFGPGTRLTVL.

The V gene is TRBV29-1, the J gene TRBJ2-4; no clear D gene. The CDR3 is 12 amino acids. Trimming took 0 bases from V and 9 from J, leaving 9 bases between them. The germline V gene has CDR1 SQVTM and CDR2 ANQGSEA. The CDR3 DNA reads TGCAGCGTTGAAGATTCCCAGAGCATTCAGTACTTC. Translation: CSVEDSQSIQYF.

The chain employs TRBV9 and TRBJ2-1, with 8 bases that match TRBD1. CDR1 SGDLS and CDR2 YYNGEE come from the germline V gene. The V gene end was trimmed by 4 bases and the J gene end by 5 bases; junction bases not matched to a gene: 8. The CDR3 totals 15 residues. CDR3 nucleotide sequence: TGTGCCAGCAGCAAAAGGGACAGGACGAACAATGAGCAGTTCTTC. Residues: CASSKRDRTNNEQFF.

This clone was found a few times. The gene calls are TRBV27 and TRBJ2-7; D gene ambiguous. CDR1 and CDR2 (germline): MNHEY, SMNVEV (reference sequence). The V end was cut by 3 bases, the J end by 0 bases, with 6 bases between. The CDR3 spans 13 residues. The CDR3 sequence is CASSFSSSYEQYF. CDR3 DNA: TGTGCCAGCAGTTTCTCCAGCTCCTACGAGCAGTACTTC.

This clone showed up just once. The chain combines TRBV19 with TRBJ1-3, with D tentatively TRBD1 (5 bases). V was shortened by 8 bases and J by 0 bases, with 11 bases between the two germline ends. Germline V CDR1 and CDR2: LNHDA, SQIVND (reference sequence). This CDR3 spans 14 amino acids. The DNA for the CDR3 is TGTGCCAGTTCGGCGGGGACCTCTGGAAACACCATATATTTT. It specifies CASSAGTSGNTIYF.

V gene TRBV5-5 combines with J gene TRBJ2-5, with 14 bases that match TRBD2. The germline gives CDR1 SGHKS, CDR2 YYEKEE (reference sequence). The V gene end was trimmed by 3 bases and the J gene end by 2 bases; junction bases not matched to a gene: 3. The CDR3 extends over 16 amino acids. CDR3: CASSWGLAGVQETQYF. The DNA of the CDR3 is TGTGCCAGCAGCTGGGGACTAGCGGGAGTACAAGAGACCCAGTACTTC.

CDR3 DNA: TGTGCCTCTCATGGCAGGGGGGGGCCTGGGGCCAACGTCCTGACTTTC. Translated, it gives CASHGRGGPGANVLTF. V and J are TRBV28 and TRBJ2-6, with D tentatively TRBD1 or TRBD2 (7 bases each). The CDR3 loop spans 16 amino acids. The ends were cut back, 11 bases at V and 2 bases at J, with 19 bases in the middle. Germline V gene data show CDR1 as MDHEN and CDR2 as SYDVKM. Complete variable domain (other parts from reference TRBV28 and TRBJ2-6): DVKVTQSSRYLVKRTGEKVFLECVQDMDHENMFWYRQDPGLGLRLIYFSYDVKMKEKGDIPEGYSVSREKKERFSLILESASTNQTSMYLCASHGRGGPGANVLTFGAGSRLTVL.

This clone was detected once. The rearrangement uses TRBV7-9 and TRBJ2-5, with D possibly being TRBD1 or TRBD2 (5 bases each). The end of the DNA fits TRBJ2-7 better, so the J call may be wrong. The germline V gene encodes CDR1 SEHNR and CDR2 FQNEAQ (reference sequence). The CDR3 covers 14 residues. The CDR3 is CASSATGRSYEQYF. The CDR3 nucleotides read TGTGCCAGCAGCGCTACGGGACGGAGCTACGAGCAGTACTTC.